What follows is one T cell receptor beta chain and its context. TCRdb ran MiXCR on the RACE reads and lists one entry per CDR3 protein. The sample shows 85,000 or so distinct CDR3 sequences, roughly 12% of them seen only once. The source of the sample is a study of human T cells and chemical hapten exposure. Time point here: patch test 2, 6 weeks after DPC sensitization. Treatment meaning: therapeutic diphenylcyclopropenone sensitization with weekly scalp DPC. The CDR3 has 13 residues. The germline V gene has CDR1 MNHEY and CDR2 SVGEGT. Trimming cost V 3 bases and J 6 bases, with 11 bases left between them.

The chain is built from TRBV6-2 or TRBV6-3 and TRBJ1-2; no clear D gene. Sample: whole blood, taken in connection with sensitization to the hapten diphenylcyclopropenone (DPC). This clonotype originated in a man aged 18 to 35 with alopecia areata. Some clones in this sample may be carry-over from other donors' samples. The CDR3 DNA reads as TGTGCCAGCAGTTATTCTGGGATAGATGGCTACACCTTC. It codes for CASSYSGIDGYTF.